The 3 T cell receptor beta chains in this list originate from one sample, sequenced in a study of blood T cells in healthy people across ages. Alongside a J-beta primer mix, a sample-barcoded 5' primer served in a second PCR lasting roughly 6 to 12 cycles. TCRdb fed the 5' RACE reads into MiXCR, producing one record per CDR3 protein. The table shows more than 800,000 distinct CDR3 sequences, with under 35% occurring only once. The sample comprised blood. Receptors were obtained from a woman at least 80 years old in good health.

This clonotype was seen only a few times. This sequence joins TRBV2 and TRBJ1-2; tentative D call: TRBD1 (6 bases). Looked up from germline, CDR1 is SNHLY and CDR2 is FYNNEI. Trimming removed 7 bases at V and 2 bases at J, with 17 bases between. The CDR3 contains 15 residues. In DNA, the CDR3 is TGTGCCAGCAACAAACAGGGCGCTGTAAACTATGGCTACACCTTC. It specifies CASNKQGAVNYGYTF.

The chain couples TRBV19 to TRBJ1-2, with D unclear. The germline V gene has CDR1 LNHDA and CDR2 SQIVND (reference sequence). CDR3 length equals 14 residues. With 5 bases removed from V and 2 bases from J, the gap between germline ends came to 12 bases. The CDR3 loop reads CASSEGGHNYGYTF. DNA of the CDR3: TGTGCCAGTAGTGAGGGAGGTCACAACTATGGCTACACCTTC. Using reference TRBV19 and TRBJ1-2 for the parts outside the CDR3, the full variable domain is DGGITQSPKYLFRKEGQNVTLSCEQNLNHDAMYWYRQDPGQGLRLIYYSQIVNDFQKGDIAEGYSVSREKKESFPLTVTSAQKNPTAFYLCASSEGGHNYGYTFGSGTRLTVV.

The V call is TRBV9, the J call TRBJ1-2; D unclear. Germline CDR1 SGDLS, CDR2 YYNGEE. The CDR3 is made up of 15 amino acids. V was pared by 6 bases and J by 3 bases, with 18 bases between. DNA of the CDR3: TGTGCCAGCACCGCAGGTGTGATAGTAGACTATGGCTACACCTTC. Protein product: CASTAGVIVDYGYTF.